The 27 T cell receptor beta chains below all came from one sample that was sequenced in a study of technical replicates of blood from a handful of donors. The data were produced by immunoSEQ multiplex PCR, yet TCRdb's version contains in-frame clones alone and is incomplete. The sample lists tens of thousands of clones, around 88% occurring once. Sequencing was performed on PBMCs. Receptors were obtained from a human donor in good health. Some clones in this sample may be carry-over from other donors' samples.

CDR3 residues: CASSRGQVKNTEAFF. In DNA, the CDR3 is TGTGCCAGTAGTAGAGGACAGGTAAAGAACACTGAAGCTTTCTTT. V gene TRBV19 combines with J gene TRBJ1-1, with 7 bases that match TRBD1. Germline CDR1 is LNHDA and CDR2 is SQIVND (reference sequence). Unmatched junction bases numbered 6, after V lost 4 bases and J lost 1 base. The CDR3 is 15 residues long.

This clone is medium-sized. CDR3 amino acids: CASSQGGQDMNTEAFF. In DNA, the CDR3 is TGTGCCAGCAGCCAAGGAGGGCAAGACATGAACACTGAAGCTTTCTTT. The chain is built from TRBV4-2 and TRBJ1-1; no clear D. Trimming took off 1 base at V and 0 bases at J, with 12 bases between the two ends. This CDR3 is 16 amino acids long. Germline loops: CDR1 LGHNA, CDR2 YNFKEQ.

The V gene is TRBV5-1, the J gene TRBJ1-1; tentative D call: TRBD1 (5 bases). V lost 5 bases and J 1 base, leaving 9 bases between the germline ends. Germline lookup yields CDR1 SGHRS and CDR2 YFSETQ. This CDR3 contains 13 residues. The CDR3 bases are TGCGCCAGCAGATTTGACAGGAACACTGAAGCTTTCTTT. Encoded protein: CASRFDRNTEAFF.

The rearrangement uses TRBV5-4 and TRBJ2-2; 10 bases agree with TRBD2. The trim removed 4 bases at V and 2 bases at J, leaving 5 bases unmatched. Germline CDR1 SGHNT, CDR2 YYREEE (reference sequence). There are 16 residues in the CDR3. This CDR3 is CASSIWTSGNTGELFF. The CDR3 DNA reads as TGTGCCAGCAGCATTTGGACTAGCGGTAACACCGGGGAGCTGTTTTTT.

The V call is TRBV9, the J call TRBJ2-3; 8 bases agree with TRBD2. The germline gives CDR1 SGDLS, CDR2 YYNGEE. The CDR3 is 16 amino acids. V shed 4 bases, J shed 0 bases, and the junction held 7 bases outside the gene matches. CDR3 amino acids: CASSTPTSGSTDTQYF. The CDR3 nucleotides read TGTGCCAGCAGCACTCCCACTAGCGGCAGCACAGATACGCAGTATTTT.

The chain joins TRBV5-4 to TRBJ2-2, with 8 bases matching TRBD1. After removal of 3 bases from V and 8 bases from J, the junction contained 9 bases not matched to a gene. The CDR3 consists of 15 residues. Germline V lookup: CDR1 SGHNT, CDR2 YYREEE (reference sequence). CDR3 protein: CASSSWTGKDGELFF. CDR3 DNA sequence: TGTGCCAGCAGCTCATGGACAGGGAAAGATGGGGAGCTGTTTTTT.

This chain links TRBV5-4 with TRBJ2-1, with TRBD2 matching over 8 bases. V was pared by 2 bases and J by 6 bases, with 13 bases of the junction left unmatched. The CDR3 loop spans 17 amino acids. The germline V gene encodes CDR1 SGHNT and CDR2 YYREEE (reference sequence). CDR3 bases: TGTGCCAGCAGCTTAAGGGCGGGGGGCCGAAGTTCCAATGAGCAGTTCTTC. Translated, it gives CASSLRAGGRSSNEQFF.

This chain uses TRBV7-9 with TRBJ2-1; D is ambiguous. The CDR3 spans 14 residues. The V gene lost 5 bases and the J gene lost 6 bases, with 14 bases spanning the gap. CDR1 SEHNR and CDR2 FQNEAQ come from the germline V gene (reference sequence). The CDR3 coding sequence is TGTGCCAGCAGCCCGGTGTCCCTCCCCAATGAGCAGTTCTTC. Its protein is CASSPVSLPNEQFF.

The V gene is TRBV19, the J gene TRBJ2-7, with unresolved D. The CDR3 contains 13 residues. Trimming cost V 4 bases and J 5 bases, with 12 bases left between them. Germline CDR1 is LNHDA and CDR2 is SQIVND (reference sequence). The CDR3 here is CASSTYSLDEQYF. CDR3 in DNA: TGTGCCAGTAGTACCTACTCCCTCGACGAGCAGTACTTC.

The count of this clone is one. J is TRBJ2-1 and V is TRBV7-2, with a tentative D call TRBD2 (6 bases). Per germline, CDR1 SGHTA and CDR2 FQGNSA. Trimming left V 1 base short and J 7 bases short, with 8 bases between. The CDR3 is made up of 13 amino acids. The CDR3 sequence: CASSLDAGNEQFF. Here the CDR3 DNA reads TGTGCCAGCAGCTTAGATGCGGGGAATGAGCAGTTCTTC. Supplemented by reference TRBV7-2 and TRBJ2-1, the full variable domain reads GAGVSQSPSNKVTEKGKDVELRCDPISGHTALYWYRQSLGQGLEFLIYFQGNSAPDKSGLPSDRFSAERTGGSVSTLTIQRTQQEDSAVYLCASSLDAGNEQFFGPGTRLTVL.

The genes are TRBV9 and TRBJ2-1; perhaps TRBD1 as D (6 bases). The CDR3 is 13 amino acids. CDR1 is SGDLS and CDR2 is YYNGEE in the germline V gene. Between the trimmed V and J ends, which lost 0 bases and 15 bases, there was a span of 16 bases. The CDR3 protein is CASSVEGQRPGFF. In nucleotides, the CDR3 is TGTGCCAGCAGCGTAGAGGGACAAAGACCGGGGTTCTTC.

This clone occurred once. CDR3 in DNA: TGTGCCAGTAGTATAGTAGCCCGGGACACTGAAGCTTTCTTT. Its translation: CASSIVARDTEAFF. The J gene is TRBJ1-1, the V gene TRBV19; D unresolved. V lost 1 base and J 3 bases, leaving 9 bases between the germline ends. This CDR3 spans 14 amino acids. Germline V gives CDR1 LNHDA, CDR2 SQIVND (reference sequence).

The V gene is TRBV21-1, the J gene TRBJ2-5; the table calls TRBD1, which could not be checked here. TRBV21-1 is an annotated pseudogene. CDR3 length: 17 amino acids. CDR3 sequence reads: CASSDLTGAVEGETQYF. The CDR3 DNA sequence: TGTGCCAGCAGCGACTTAACAGGGGCCGTGGAGGGGGAGACCCAGTACTTC.

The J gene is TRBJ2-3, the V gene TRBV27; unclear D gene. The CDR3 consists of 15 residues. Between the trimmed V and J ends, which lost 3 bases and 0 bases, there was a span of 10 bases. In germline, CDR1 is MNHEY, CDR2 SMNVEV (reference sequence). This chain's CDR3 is CASSLSETSTDTQYF. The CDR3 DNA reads TGTGCCAGCAGTTTGTCGGAGACTAGCACAGATACGCAGTATTTT.

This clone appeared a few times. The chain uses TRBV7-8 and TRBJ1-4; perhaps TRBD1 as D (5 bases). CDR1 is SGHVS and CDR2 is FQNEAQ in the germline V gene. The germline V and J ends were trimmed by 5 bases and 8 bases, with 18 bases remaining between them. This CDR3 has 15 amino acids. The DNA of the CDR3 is TGTGCCAGCAGCCATCGCCGAGTGGGGGGGGAAAAACTGTTTTTT. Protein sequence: CASSHRRVGGEKLFF.

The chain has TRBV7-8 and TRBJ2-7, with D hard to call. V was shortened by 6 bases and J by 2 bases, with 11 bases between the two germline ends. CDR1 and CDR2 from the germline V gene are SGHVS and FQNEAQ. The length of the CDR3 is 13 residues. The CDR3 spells CASSLTTAYEQYF. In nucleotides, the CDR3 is TGTGCCAGCAGTCTGACAACTGCCTACGAGCAGTACTTC. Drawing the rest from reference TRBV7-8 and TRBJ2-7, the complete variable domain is GAGVSQSPRYKVAKRGQDVALRCDPISGHVSLFWYQQALGQGPEFLTYFQNEAQLDKSGLPSDRFFAERPEGSVSTLKIQRTQQEDSAVYLCASSLTTAYEQYFGPGTRLTVT.

CDR3 loop: CASSISGTTTGELFF. CDR3 DNA sequence: TGTGCCAGTAGTATCTCTGGGACTACGACCGGGGAGCTGTTTTTT. The genes are TRBV19 and TRBJ2-2, with 7 bases fitting TRBD2. Germline assignment: CDR1 LNHDA and CDR2 SQIVND (reference sequence). The length of the CDR3 is 15 residues. Trimming at V came to 3 bases and at J to 5 bases, leaving 6 bases not matched to a gene.

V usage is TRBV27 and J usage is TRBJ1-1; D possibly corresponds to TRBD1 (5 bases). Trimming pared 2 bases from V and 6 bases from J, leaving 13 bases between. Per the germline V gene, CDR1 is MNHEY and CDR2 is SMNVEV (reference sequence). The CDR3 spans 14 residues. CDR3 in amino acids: CASSLRGVLAEAFF. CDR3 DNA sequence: TGTGCCAGCAGTTTACGGGGGGTGCTGGCTGAAGCTTTCTTT.

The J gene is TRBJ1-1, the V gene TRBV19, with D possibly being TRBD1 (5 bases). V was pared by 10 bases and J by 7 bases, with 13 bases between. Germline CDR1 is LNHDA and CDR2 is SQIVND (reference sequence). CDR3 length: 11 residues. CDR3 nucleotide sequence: TGTGCCACTAATAAAAGGGGTGAAGCTTTCTTT. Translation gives CATNKRGEAFF.

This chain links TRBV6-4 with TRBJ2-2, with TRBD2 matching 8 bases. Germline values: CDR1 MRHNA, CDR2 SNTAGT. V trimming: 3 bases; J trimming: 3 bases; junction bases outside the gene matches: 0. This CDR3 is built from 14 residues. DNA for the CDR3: TGTGCCAGCAGTGAAGCGGGAGACACCGGGGAGCTGTTTTTT. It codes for CASSEAGDTGELFF.

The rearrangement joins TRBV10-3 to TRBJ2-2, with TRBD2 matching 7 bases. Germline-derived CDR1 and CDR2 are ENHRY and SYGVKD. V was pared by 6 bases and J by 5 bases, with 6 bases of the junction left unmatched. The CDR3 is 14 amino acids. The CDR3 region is CAIRSGAGTGELFF. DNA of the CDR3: TGTGCCATCAGATCGGGAGCGGGGACCGGGGAGCTGTTTTTT.

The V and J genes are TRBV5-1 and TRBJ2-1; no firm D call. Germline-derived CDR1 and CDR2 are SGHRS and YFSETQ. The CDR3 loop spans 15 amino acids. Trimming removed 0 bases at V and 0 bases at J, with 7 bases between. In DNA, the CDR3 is TGCGCCAGCAGCTTGGCCCCCTTCTCCTACAATGAGCAGTTCTTC. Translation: CASSLAPFSYNEQFF.

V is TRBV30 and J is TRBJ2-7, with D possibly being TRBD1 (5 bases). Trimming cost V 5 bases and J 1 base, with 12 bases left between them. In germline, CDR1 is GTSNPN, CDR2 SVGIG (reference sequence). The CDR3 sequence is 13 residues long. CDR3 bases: TGTGCCTGGTTTCCCCAGGGTTCCTACGAGCAGTACTTC. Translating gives CAWFPQGSYEQYF.

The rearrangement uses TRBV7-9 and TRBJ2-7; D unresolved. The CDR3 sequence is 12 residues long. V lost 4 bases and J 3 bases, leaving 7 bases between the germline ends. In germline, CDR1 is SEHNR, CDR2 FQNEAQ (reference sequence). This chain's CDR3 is CASSSQYYEQYF. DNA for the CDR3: TGTGCCAGCAGCTCACAATACTACGAGCAGTACTTC.

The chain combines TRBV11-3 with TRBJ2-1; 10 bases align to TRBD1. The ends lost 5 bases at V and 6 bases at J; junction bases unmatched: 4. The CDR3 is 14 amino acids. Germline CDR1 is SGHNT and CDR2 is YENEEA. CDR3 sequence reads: CASSPRTGGNEQFF. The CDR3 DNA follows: TGTGCCAGCAGCCCAAGGACAGGGGGCAATGAGCAGTTCTTC.

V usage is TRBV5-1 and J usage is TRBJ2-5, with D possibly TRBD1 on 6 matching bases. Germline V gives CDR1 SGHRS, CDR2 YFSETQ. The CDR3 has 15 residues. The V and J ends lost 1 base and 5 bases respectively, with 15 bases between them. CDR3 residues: CASSLFWGPGETQYF. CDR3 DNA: TGCGCCAGCAGCTTGTTCTGGGGGCCAGGGGAGACCCAGTACTTC.

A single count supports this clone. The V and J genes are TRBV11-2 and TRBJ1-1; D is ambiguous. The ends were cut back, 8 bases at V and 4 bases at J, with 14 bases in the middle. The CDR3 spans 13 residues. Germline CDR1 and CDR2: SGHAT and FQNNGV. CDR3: CASRLPGGTEAFF. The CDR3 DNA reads TGTGCCAGCCGCCTCCCGGGTGGCACTGAAGCTTTCTTT.